Sequencing of this T cell receptor beta chain was carried out in a study of T cell repertoires in cytomegalovirus infection. This CDR3 has 12 residues. V was cut by 7 bases and J by 5 bases, with 11 bases left in between. Germline CDR1 and CDR2: SNHLY and FYNNEI. One entry per CDR3 protein, called by TCRdb with MiXCR from the reads. The profile shows about a million distinct CDR3 sequences, approximately 31% of them singletons. In its sample, this clonotype was seen a few times. Its antigen remains unknown. The V and J genes are TRBV2 and TRBJ1-1; TRBD1 might be the D (6 bases). The specimen comprised cultured CD8+ T cells from PBMCs, sampled from culture after CMV antigen stimulation. The sequence came from a human donor in good health (CMV status not recorded). Some clones in this sample may be carry-over from other donors' samples. CDR3: CASIQGRTEAFF. CDR3 coding DNA: TGTGCCAGCATCCAGGGGAGAACTGAAGCTTTCTTT.